This T cell receptor (beta chain) was sequenced in a study of blood T cell repertoires in COVID-19 (dated by TCRdb to 2018 to 2020). For the study in its entirety: The collaborator samples originated in the United States, Italy and Spain and spanned the acute and convalescent phases of COVID-19. Nearly every sample came with metadata listing a de-identified subject ID, COVID-19 status, age in years and sex. Subjects who had been exposed to COVID-19, were actively infected with it, or had recovered from it provided the deeply sampled blood TCRbeta repertoires that made up the dataset. The repertoires were released in a freely available public database meant as a resource for research on the immune response to SARS-CoV-2. The samples were drawn from the first 160 participants of the ongoing ImmuneRACE study and from roughly 1,300 subjects provided by 6 global collaborators. The material from the prospective study consisted of cDNA or gDNA derived from T cells, B-cell-depleted T cells, or PBMCs. HLA class I and class II types, where available, came from metadata supplied by the sample provider rather than from assay-based typing. What the study reported, not specific to this receptor: The quantity of clinical and demographic metadata differed by source and by participant and was supplied without curation.

The germline V end is reduced by 2 bases and the J end by 4 bases; junction bases left unmatched: 6. As encoded in the germline V gene (reference sequence), CDR1 is SGHKS while CDR2 is YYEKEE. The cysteine opens and the phenylalanine closes a CDR3 of 15 amino acids. The DNA shown is the 45-base CDR3, in frame from base 1. This clone has only one observation. Its target antigen remains unknown. No much larger clonotype is one base removed from it; base qualities were not supplied. Participants in the prospective study were aged about 18 to 90 years, lived in some 24 United States geographic areas, and enrolled through a virtual design. Cohort assignment in the prospective study relied on participant-reported clinical history from a screening survey and a study questionnaire. Recovered participants in ImmuneRACE Cohort 3 were defined by two consecutive negative NP/OP PCR tests, clearance by a healthcare professional, or resolution of symptoms. In the prospective study, mobile phlebotomists collected whole blood, serum and a nasopharyngeal or oropharyngeal swab from each participant. Prospective study participants could optionally give additional blood draws and questionnaires over an approximately 2-month period. Prospective study blood samples were shipped either frozen or at room temperature before DNA extraction.

TCRbeta CDR3 regions were amplified from genomic DNA using the immunoSEQ Assay, a bias-controlled multiplex PCR. In the paper's pipeline: The number of nucleated cells in each sample was estimated by amplification of reference gene primers within the assay. To quantify the absolute abundance of each unique TCRbeta CDR3 rearrangement, sequence reads were collapsed and filtered. For each sample, productive Simpson clonality was calculated by taking the square root of Simpson's diversity index across productive rearrangements. The clones in this table, taken by TCRdb from immuneACCESS, are in-frame only. Not every clone is retained; where verified, under half of the shortfall comes from an unresolved V gene, and the cause of the rest is unknown. From that table come the V and J calls and clone size; the DNA was used to work out D and trimming. In all, the sample holds about 190,000 clones, and roughly 83% of those were seen once. The ten largest clonotypes hold 3.2% of the sample.

Sequencing was performed on PBMCs or T cells enriched from blood (not recorded which). The receptor was derived from a woman in her 30s who had recovered from COVID-19. The rearrangement combines TRBV5-5 with TRBJ1-1; 9 bases in the junction line up with TRBD1. For the CDR3, the sequence is CASSFGTGGSTEAFF. DNA sequence: TGTGCCAGCAGCTTTGGTACAGGGGGCTCCACTGAAGCTTTCTTT.